This TCR beta chain was retrieved from a study of blood T cell repertoires in COVID-19. Study-wide background: T cells, B-cell-depleted T cells, or PBMCs supplied cDNA or gDNA.

The CDR3 length is 15 residues. The V gene end was trimmed by 5 bases and the J gene end by 2 bases; junction bases not matched to a gene: 2. Per germline, CDR1 LNHDA and CDR2 SQIVND (reference sequence). Original data processing: It was from reference gene primer amplification that nucleated cell counts were estimated. Produced via immunoSEQ multiplex PCR; TCRdb's table is partial and in-frame only. That table gives V, J and clone size, and the DNA gave D and trimming. The profile shows over 400,000 clones, approximately 90% of them singletons. The sequencing input was PBMCs or T cells enriched from blood (not recorded which). V is TRBV19 and J is TRBJ1-3; 11 positions agree with TRBD1. The source is a woman aged 60-70 years who had recovered from COVID-19. The CDR3 nucleotides read TGTGCCAGTAGTCCGGACAGGGGGCCTGGAAACACCATATATTTT. It is translated as CASSPDRGPGNTIYF.